One sample yielded the 5 T cell receptor beta chains listed below, sequenced in a study of a mutant IDH1 vaccine in newly diagnosed glioma. Produced via immunoSEQ multiplex PCR; TCRdb's table is partial and in-frame only. Among roughly 70,000 clones listed, approximately 82% were seen once. Described time point: baseline, week 1 (first vaccination visit). As for treatment: pre-vaccination baseline after standard-of-care therapy. Sequences were derived from peripheral blood mononuclear cells (PBMCs), sampled from a glioma patient treated with radiotherapy, temozolomide or both. Receptor source: a woman aged 18-29 years with glioma. Some clones in this sample may be carry-over from other donors' samples.

The chain couples TRBV6-1 to TRBJ1-5; tentative D call: TRBD1 (5 bases). This CDR3 comprises 15 residues. Trimming removed 4 bases from V and 1 base from J, with 11 bases in between. Looked up from germline, CDR1 is MNHNS and CDR2 is SASEGT. The CDR3: CASSGGDRSNQPQHF. The DNA of the CDR3 is TGTGCCAGCAGTGGGGGGGACCGAAGCAATCAGCCCCAGCATTTT.

The chain links TRBV10-1 to TRBJ2-7, with a possible D match to TRBD2 (5 bases). The CDR3 extends over 16 amino acids. Trimming shortened V by 3 bases and J by 2 bases, and 17 bases separated the two germline ends. Germline V gives CDR1 WNHNN, CDR2 SYGVQD (reference sequence). CDR3 in DNA: TGCGCCAGCAGTGACTATAGAGCGGTCGTCCCCTACGAGCAGTACTTC. Translation: CASSDYRAVVPYEQYF.

J is TRBJ1-3 and V is TRBV7-2; the D is unclear. The CDR3 spans 14 residues. The germline V gene has CDR1 SGHTA and CDR2 FQGNSA. V was shortened by 4 bases and J by 1 base, with 8 bases between the two germline ends. The CDR3 nucleotides read TGTGCCAGCAGCTCAGATCGATCTGGAAACACCATATATTTT. Translating it yields CASSSDRSGNTIYF.

In nucleotides, the CDR3 is TGTGCCAGCACTCTAATGGGAGAGACCCAGTACTTC. This encodes CASTLMGETQYF. This chain links TRBV5-6 with TRBJ2-5; D not resolved. Trimming shortened V by 6 bases and J by 4 bases, and 10 bases separated the two germline ends. Germline CDR1 is SGHDT and CDR2 is YYEEEE. The CDR3 is 12 residues long.

This chain uses TRBV5-4 with TRBJ2-7, with 12 bases that match TRBD2. Germline V CDR1 and CDR2: SGHNT, YYREEE (reference sequence). The CDR3 has 16 residues. J gave up 2 bases and V 1 base, and 4 bases lay outside the gene matches. This CDR3 reads CASSLPLAGGPYEQYF. CDR3 in DNA: TGTGCCAGCAGCTTGCCGCTAGCGGGAGGGCCCTACGAGCAGTACTTC.